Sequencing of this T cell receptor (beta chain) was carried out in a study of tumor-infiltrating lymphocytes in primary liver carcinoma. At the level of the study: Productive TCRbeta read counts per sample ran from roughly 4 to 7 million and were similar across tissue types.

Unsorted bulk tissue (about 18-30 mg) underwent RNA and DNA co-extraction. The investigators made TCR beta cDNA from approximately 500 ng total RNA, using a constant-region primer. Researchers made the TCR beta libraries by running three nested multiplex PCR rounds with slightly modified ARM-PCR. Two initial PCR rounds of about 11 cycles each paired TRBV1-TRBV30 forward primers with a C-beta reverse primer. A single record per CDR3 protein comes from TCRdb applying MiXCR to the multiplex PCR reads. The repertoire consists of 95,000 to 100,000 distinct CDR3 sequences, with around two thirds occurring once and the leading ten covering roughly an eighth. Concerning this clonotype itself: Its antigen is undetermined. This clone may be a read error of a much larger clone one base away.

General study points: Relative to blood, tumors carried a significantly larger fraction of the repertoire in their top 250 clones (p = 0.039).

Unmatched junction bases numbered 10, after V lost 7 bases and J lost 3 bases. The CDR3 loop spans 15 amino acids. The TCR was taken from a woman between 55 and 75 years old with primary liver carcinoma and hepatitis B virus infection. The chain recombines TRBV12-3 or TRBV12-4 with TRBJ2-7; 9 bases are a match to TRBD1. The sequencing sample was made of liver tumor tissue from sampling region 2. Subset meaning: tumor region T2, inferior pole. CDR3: CASNFSGTGRYEQYF. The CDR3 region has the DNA TGTGCCAGCAATTTTTCCGGGACAGGGCGCTACGAGCAGTACTTC.